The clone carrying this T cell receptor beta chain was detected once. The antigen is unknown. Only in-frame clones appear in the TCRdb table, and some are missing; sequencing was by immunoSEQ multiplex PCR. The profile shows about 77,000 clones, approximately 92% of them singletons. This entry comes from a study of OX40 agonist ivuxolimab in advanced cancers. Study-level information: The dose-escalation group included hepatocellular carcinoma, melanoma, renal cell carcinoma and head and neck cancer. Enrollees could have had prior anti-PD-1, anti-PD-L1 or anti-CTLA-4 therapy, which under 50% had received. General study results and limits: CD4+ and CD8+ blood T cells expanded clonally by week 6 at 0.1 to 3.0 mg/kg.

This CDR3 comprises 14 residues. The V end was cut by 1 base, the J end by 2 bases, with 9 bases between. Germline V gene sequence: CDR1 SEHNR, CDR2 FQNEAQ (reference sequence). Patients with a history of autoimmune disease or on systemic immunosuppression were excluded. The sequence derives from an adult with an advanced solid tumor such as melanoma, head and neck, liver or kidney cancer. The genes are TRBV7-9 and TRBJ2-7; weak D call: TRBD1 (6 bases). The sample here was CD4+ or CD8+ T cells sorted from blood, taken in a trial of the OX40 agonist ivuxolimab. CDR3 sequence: CASSLGGQAYEQYF. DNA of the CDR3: TGTGCCAGCAGCTTAGGGGGACAAGCCTACGAGCAGTACTTC.